These 14 T cell receptor beta chains were sequenced from one sample in a study of early T cells in non-severe SARS-CoV-2 infection. TCRdb passed the 5' RACE reads through MiXCR, listing each CDR3 protein once. In the table there are some 30,000 distinct CDR3 sequences, 3.5% to 5% of which are singletons. Source material: whole blood. The receptors were gathered from an adult who was a healthcare worker with PCR-confirmed SARS-CoV-2 infection or an uninfected control (not recorded which).

This clonotype was counted between two and nine times. The chain recombines TRBV5-1 with TRBJ2-3; D gene uncertain. Trimming removed 2 bases from V and 5 bases from J, with 12 bases in between. CDR1 SGHRS and CDR2 YFSETQ come from the germline V gene. The CDR3 runs 14 residues. CDR3 nucleotides: TGCGCCAGCAGCTTAGGCCAAAACATAGATACGCAGTATTTT. Translated: CASSLGQNIDTQYF.

This clonotype has ten or more counts. This chain connects TRBV5-1 to TRBJ2-1, with 12 bases aligning to TRBD2. Germline V lookup: CDR1 SGHRS, CDR2 YFSETQ. This CDR3 contains 14 residues. Germline trimming cut 4 bases from V and 5 bases from J; bases unmatched to any gene: 1. The CDR3 region has the DNA TGCGCCAGCAGCCGGACTAGCGGGAACAATGAGCAGTTCTTC. Residues: CASSRTSGNNEQFF. The full variable domain, completed using reference TRBV5-1 and TRBJ2-1, is KAGVTQTPRYLIKTRGQQVTLSCSPISGHRSVSWYQQTPGQGLQFLFEYFSETQRNKGNFPGRFSGRQFSNSRSEMNVSTLELGDSALYLCASSRTSGNNEQFFGPGTRLTVL.

This rearrangement joins TRBV9 to TRBJ2-3, with D uncertain. Germline CDR1 SGDLS, CDR2 YYNGEE. V gave up 2 bases and J gave up 5 bases, with 3 bases separating them. This CDR3 is 11 amino acids long. As DNA, the CDR3 is TGTGCCAGCAGCGTCGGAGATACGCAGTATTTT. It encodes CASSVGDTQYF.

This clonotype was picked up many times. The chain uses TRBV10-2 and TRBJ2-1, with 12 positions matching TRBD2. The CDR3 is made up of 14 amino acids. Germline trimming cut 6 bases from V and 10 bases from J; bases unmatched to any gene: 7. Looked up from germline, CDR1 is WSHSY and CDR2 is SAAADI. CDR3 in DNA: TGCGCCAGCAGATCTAGCGGGAGGGGGTGGGAGCAGTTCTTC. It yields the protein CASRSSGRGWEQFF.

The chain recombines TRBV30 with TRBJ2-1, with TRBD2 matching 8 bases. J gave up 4 bases and V 4 bases, and 6 bases lay outside the gene matches. The CDR3 totals 14 residues. Germline loops: CDR1 GTSNPN, CDR2 SVGIG (reference sequence). CDR3 protein: CAWMPPGGYNEQFF. The CDR3 region has the DNA TGTGCCTGGATGCCACCGGGAGGGTACAATGAGCAGTTCTTC.

This clonotype was seen ten or more times. This chain uses TRBV13 with TRBJ2-7; 8 nucleotides line up with TRBD1. The trim removed 2 bases at V and 4 bases at J, leaving 4 bases unmatched. CDR1 and CDR2 (germline): PRHDT, FYEKMQ (reference sequence). The CDR3 is made up of 14 amino acids. DNA for the CDR3: TGTGCCAGCAGCTTAAGGCAGGGGGCTTACGAGCAGTACTTC. Its protein is CASSLRQGAYEQYF.

This clonotype showed up many times. CDR3 coding DNA: TGTGCCATCAGCAGCCTTTCCTACGAGCAGTACTTC. Translation gives CAISSLSYEQYF. The rearrangement uses TRBV10-3 and TRBJ2-7; D is undetermined. The CDR3 totals 12 residues. Trimming stripped 6 bases from V and 1 base from J, with 7 bases between. The germline V gene encodes CDR1 ENHRY and CDR2 SYGVKD.

This clonotype has at least ten counts. This chain joins TRBV6-6 and TRBJ2-4, with TRBD2 as a possible D gene (6 bases). Germline V gives CDR1 MNHNY, CDR2 SVGAGI (reference sequence). V was clipped by 8 bases and J by 0 bases, with 17 bases between them. The CDR3 consists of 16 residues. The chain's CDR3 is CASSSAGLIAKNIQYF. Written as DNA, the CDR3 is TGTGCCAGCTCGAGCGCGGGGCTCATAGCCAAAAACATTCAGTACTTC.

This clonotype was counted ten times or more. The chain uses TRBV5-1 and TRBJ2-7; a weak D match, TRBD1 (6 bases). The CDR3 length is 13 residues. Germline V gives CDR1 SGHRS, CDR2 YFSETQ. Between the trimmed V and J ends, which lost 5 bases and 5 bases, there was a span of 14 bases. CDR3 loop: CASSYTGIHEQYF. The DNA of the CDR3 is TGCGCCAGCAGTTATACAGGGATTCACGAGCAGTACTTC.

In this sample, this clonotype turned up a few times. CDR3 sequence: CASSPWSAPGTSTDTQYF. The DNA of the CDR3 is TGTGCCAGCAGTCCCTGGAGCGCGCCTGGGACTAGCACAGATACGCAGTATTTT. The chain couples TRBV25-1 to TRBJ2-3; the D gene is possibly TRBD2 (6 bases). V was clipped by 5 bases and J by 0 bases, with 21 bases between them. The germline V gene has CDR1 MGHDK and CDR2 SYGVNS. CDR3 size: 18 residues.

In its sample, this clonotype was seen many times. One end of the junction does not line up with germline, which may come from a read error. The rearrangement joins TRBV11-2 to TRBJ1-2; D not resolved. Germline lookup yields CDR1 SGHAT and CDR2 FQNNGV. The CDR3 consists of 13 residues. The CDR3 loop reads CASSLDRARGYTF. CDR3 coding DNA: TGTGCCAGCAGTTTAGATAGGGCGAGGGGCTACACCTTC.

This clonotype was picked up many times. The chain has TRBV28 and TRBJ1-1; 8 nucleotides match TRBD1. The CDR3 extends over 17 amino acids. Germline V gene lookup returns CDR1 MDHEN and CDR2 SYDVKM. With V trimmed by 1 base and J by 4 bases, 11 bases remained unmatched. The CDR3 loop reads CASSLFGQGRGGTEAFF. DNA of the CDR3: TGTGCCAGCAGTTTATTTGGACAGGGTAGGGGAGGCACTGAAGCTTTCTTT.

This clonotype has ten or more counts. The V and J genes are TRBV18 and TRBJ2-2; no firm D call. This CDR3 has 16 residues. The ends were cut back, 1 base at V and 6 bases at J, with 15 bases in the middle. CDR1 and CDR2 (germline): KGHSH, LQKENI. CDR3 in DNA: TGTGCCAGCTCACCACGGTCCAGCCCGTGGGCCGGGGAGCTGTTTTTT. It translates to CASSPRSSPWAGELFF.

This clonotype has a count of ten or more. J is TRBJ2-5 and V is TRBV27, with 7 bases that match TRBD2. There are 19 residues in the CDR3. The germline V gene encodes CDR1 MNHEY and CDR2 SMNVEV (reference sequence). V trimming: 7 bases; J trimming: 0 bases; junction bases outside the gene matches: 20. CDR3 in amino acids: CASNPLGQATGGYQETQYF. In DNA form, the CDR3 reads TGTGCCAGCAACCCCTTAGGGCAGGCTACCGGGGGGTACCAAGAGACCCAGTACTTC.